This T cell receptor beta chain is from a study of molecular identifiers for immune sequencing clone quantification. One entry per CDR3 protein results from TCRdb running MiXCR on the PCR reads. The table has around 480,000 distinct CDR3 sequences, around a fifth seen once. This clonotype was seen only a few times. There are 12 residues in the CDR3. CDR1 and CDR2 (germline): MNHNS, SASEGT. Trimming took 0 bases from V and 7 from J, leaving 4 bases between them. The TCR sequence derives from a human donor in good health. Some libraries in this study had Jurkat cell RNA spiked in. Sequencing was carried out using naive CD8+ T cells from blood, with Jurkat cell RNA spiked in. Regarding subset: FACS-sorted CD8+CD4-CCR7+CD45RA+ naive T cells. The chain joins TRBV6-1 to TRBJ2-1; no clear D. The CDR3 region has the DNA TGTGCCAGCAGTGAAGCCGGTAATGAGCAGTTCTTC. This translates into CASSEAGNEQFF.